Described below is a single T cell receptor beta chain sequence and its context. Its antigen is not known. CDR3 length: 16 residues. Trimming left V 3 bases short and J 6 bases short, with 20 bases between. The germline gives CDR1 MGHRA, CDR2 YSYEKL. This specimen belongs to a study of identifying expanded T cells in peripheral blood. Only in-frame clones appear in the TCRdb table, and some are missing; sequencing was by immunoSEQ multiplex PCR. The table includes about 100,000 clones, around 86% detected once. Study-wide results and caveats: Differentially abundant clones: about 1.3 between replicates, 15 to 17 at around 14 days, around 20 at four. Across healthy donors, higher total template counts meant significantly greater two-week count variance.

Healthy donors had no documented immune events, such as infections, while sampled. The sequence was collected from a person aged 18-69 years in good health. The genes are TRBV4-1 and TRBJ1-2, with D tentatively TRBD1 (5 bases). The sequencing sample was made of blood. The CDR3 nucleotides read TGCGCCAGCAGCCAGGCAAGGACATGGCCACGGGATGGCTACACCTTC. Amino acids: CASSQARTWPRDGYTF.